This paragraph covers one TCR beta chain sequence. This clonotype was observed many times. The target of this receptor is not known. No base quality values were provided; no much bigger clone lies one nucleotide off. The sample originates from a study of T cells after yellow fever vaccination (dated by TCRdb to about 2019). Background for the entire study: The SMART-Seq v4 Ultra Low Input RNA kit was used to prepare libraries from fractions with low cell numbers. To track T-cell clones before and after primary and booster YFV17D yellow fever vaccination, bulk TCR alpha and beta repertoires were sequenced longitudinally. Two healthy male donors, one aged 18 to 30 and one aged 30 to 39 years, made up the cohort. Blood was collected at multiple timepoints before and after primary and secondary immunization, and bulk PBMC replicates and cell subsets were isolated.

Beyond this particular receptor, the publication reports: After the booster, most of the clones that had expanded following primary vaccination were detected again (about 95% of CD4 and roughly nine tenths of CD8), which suggests that memory was broadly maintained. Because only a couple of donors were included in the study, the extent to which the findings can be generalized is limited. Computational filtering was needed because FACS-sorted repertoires could contain abundant contaminating clonotypes from the bulk population. The secondary T-cell response was found to be weaker but faster than the primary response, with a peak reached on day 5 rather than on day 15. A small share of clonotypes occurred in both CD4 and CD8 compartments, likely arising from convergent recombination.

Explained via the paper, the treatment or condition label denotes: live attenuated yellow fever vaccine strain. At every blood-draw timepoint, two biological replicates of bulk PBMCs were collected. A standard Ficoll-Paque protocol was used to isolate PBMCs from peripheral blood. RNA was extracted with TriZol from bulk PBMCs, CD4 and CD8 fractions, and dextramer-positive and dextramer-negative fractions. TCRdb records Illumina NovaSeq 6000 as the sequencer. TCR cDNA was synthesized by 5'RACE template switching, through which a universal primer site and unique molecular identifiers were introduced. cDNA synthesis was primed from both the TCR alpha and TCR beta constant segments. Library amplification used two PCR steps, and the second PCR step added sample barcodes and sequencing adapters. Sequencing of libraries was performed on Illumina HiSeq 2500 (2x100 bp) or NovaSeq (2x150 bp). The authors processed their data as follows. Reads were demultiplexed and collapsed into UMI consensus sequences with MIGEC, and V(D)J alignment was performed with MiXCR. Clonotypes responding to the vaccine were identified with edgeR on replicate PBMC samples, with the criteria of FDR below 0.01 and a log2 fold change above 5 up to day 15. Each bulk clonotype was labeled CD4 or CD8 based on which sequenced repertoire, CD4 or CD8, contained the clonotype at higher abundance. The public reads were quality trimmed at Q25 with fastp and then assembled into clones with MiXCR by TCRdb, keeping productive beta chains. Rows are unified per CDR3 protein, each entry keeping the most common DNA and genes. TCRdb assigned the V and J calls; the authors' analysis was not used. Counted in this sample were a few hundred thousand distinct CDR3 sequences; more than 3% of them appeared once. 23% of the sample is in the top ten clones.

The junction carries 10 bases between V and J, which are trimmed by 1 base and 3 bases respectively. CDR1 MGHRA and CDR2 YSYEKL were looked up in the germline V gene. From the cysteine up to the phenylalanine, the CDR3 has a length of 14 residues. The retained sequence is limited to the CDR3, 42 bases, with the frame set at the first base. The sequences come from PBMCs, collected on the day of the yellow fever booster vaccination. The chain employs TRBV4-1 and TRBJ2-7; matching of 6 bases hints at TRBD2 as the D gene. The clonotype comes from a man younger than 35 who received the YFV17D yellow fever vaccine. The DNA sequence is TGCGCCAGCAGCCAAGGGTTGCGGGGCTACGAGCAGTACTTC. Its coded protein is CASSQGLRGYEQYF.